Sequencing of this T cell receptor (beta chain) was carried out in a study of T cell repertoires in cytomegalovirus infection. Concerning this clonotype itself: The target antigen is unknown.

TCRdb independently ran MiXCR on the reads; one entry per CDR3 protein. The sample shows 150,000 to 200,000 distinct CDR3 sequences, 14% of them seen only once. Study results and limitations: Dominant in the ex vivo response were TCR beta clonotypes restricted by HLA-C and specific for CMV.

This clonotype originated in a human donor in good health (CMV status not recorded). Some clones in this sample may be carry-over from other donors' samples. What was sequenced was PBMCs.

The DNA for the CDR3 is TGTGCCAGCAGCATGGGGGACCGCCTCTCTGGAAACACCATATATTTT. It codes for CASSMGDRLSGNTIYF. The chain recombines TRBV7-9 with TRBJ1-3; D may be TRBD1 (5 bases). CDR1 is SEHNR, CDR2 FQNEAQ, per germline (reference sequence). The CDR3 length is 16 residues. The V end was cut by 5 bases, the J end by 0 bases, with 14 bases between.